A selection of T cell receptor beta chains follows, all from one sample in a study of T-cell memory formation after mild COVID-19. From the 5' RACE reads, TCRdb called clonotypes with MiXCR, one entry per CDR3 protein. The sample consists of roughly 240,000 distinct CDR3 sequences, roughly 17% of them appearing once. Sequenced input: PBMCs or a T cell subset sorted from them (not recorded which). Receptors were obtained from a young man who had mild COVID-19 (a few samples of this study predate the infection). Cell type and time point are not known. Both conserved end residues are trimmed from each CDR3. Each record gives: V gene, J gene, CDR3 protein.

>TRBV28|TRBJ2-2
ASKTGGTGELF
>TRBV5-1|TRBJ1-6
ASSSTPTSGTGGARNNSPLH
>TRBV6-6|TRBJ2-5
ASSLGGLGAGETQY
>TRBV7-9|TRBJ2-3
AIADTQY
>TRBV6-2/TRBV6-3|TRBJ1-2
ASRPTVLYGYT
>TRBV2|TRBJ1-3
ASMEQGAGNTIY
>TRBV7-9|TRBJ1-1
ASSLRQENTEAF
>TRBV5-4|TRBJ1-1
ASKEDSTEAF
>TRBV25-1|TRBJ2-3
ASSELPGTDPRTDTQY
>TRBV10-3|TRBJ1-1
AISHRGTEAF
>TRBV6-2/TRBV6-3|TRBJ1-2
ASSPAPEGYGYT
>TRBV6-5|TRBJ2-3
ASSRGTPSTDTQY
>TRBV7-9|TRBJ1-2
ASSFSGFDGYT
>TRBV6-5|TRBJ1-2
ASRFRQALSYGYT
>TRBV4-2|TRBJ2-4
ASSQEGDSQNIQY
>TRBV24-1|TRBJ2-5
ATSDSAYRGYNFEETQY
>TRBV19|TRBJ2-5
ASSNSRREPQETQY
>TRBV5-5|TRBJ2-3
ASCWDSITDTQY
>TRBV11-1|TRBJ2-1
ASSRTSGQFHDEQF
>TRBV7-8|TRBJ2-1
ASSLALTSGANEQF
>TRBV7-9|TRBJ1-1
ASRPKDRLGTEAF
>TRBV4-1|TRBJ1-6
ASSQVDMGLSSYNSPLH
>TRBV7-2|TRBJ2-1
ASSLQIHNEQF
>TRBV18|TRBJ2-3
ASSQRQVTDTQY
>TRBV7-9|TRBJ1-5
ASSHTGGQPQH
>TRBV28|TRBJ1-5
ASTTRGAWQPQH
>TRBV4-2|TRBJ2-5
ASSQSGRGETQY
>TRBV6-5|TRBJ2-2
ASSLLDSTGELF
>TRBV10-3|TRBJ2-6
AISGTGQGGANVLT
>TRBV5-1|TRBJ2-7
ASSGRNIGYEQY
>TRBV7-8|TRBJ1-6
ASSTFGQGNSPLH
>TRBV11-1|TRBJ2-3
ASSLTPGQGEDTQY
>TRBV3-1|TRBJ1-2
ASSQGLLAGYT
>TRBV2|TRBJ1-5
ASSANRQPQH
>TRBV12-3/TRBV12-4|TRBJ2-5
ASSFLGPRGETQY
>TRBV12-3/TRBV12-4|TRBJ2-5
ASSRDRGKKTQY
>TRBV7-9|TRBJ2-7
ASSPEDRYEQY
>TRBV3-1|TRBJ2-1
ASSQRGSYNEQF
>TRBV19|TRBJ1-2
ASSIQNGYT
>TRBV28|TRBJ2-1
ASSSVEQAGHRRF
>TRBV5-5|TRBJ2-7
ASSLAPYEQY
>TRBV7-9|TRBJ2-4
ASSLTWRSNIQY
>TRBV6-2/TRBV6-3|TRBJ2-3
ASSKTSYTDTQY
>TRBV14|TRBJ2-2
ASSQFRELF
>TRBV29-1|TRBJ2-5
SAKQGAGETQY
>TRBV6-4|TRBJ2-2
ASSETGETGELF
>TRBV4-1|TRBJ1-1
ASSQAGLGNPQNTEAF
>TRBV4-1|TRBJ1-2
ASSSSDGGYGYT
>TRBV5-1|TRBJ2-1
ASSSTVYNEQF
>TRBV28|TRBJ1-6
ASSLGTGGPVVRSPLH
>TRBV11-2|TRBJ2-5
ASTLNRGGEETQY
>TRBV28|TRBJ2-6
ASSAGQGLTGANVLT
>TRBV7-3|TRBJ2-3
ASSGFLAGQDTQY